Below, 9 T cell receptor beta chains from the same sample are listed, as sequenced in a study of cytomegalovirus exposure and HLA in healthy donors. PCR employed 60 Vbeta and 13 Jbeta primers. Only in-frame clones appear in the TCRdb table, and some are missing; sequencing was by immunoSEQ multiplex PCR. The table lists around 100,000 clones, approximately 76% of them singletons, with roughly 19% in the top ten. The sequenced sample was PBMCs. All receptors derive from a woman aged 60-75 years in good health and CMV-seropositive.

The CDR3 loop reads CASREFRPRGHTEAFF. DNA of the CDR3: TGTGCCAGCAGAGAATTCAGACCCAGGGGTCACACTGAAGCTTTCTTT. The rearrangement links TRBV2 to TRBJ1-1, with D tentatively TRBD1 (6 bases). Germline V gives CDR1 SNHLY, CDR2 FYNNEI. This CDR3 spans 16 amino acids. V lost 6 bases to trimming and J lost 3 bases, with 20 bases between them.

This sequence joins TRBV6-1 and TRBJ1-1; D perhaps matches TRBD1 (6 bases). V shed 7 bases and J shed 1 base, with 10 bases lying between them. Germline V lookup: CDR1 MNHNS, CDR2 SASEGT. The CDR3 consists of 13 residues. CDR3 amino acids: CASNDRRNTEAFF. CDR3 sequence (DNA): TGTGCCAGCAACGACAGGCGGAACACTGAAGCTTTCTTT.

The genes are TRBV11-2 and TRBJ2-7; D perhaps matches TRBD1 (5 bases). Trimming pared 6 bases from V and 2 bases from J, leaving 11 bases between. The CDR3 extends over 13 amino acids. Germline CDR1 is SGHAT and CDR2 is FQNNGV. CDR3 loop: CASRGHKTYEQYF. The CDR3 nucleotides are TGTGCCAGCAGAGGACACAAAACCTACGAGCAGTACTTC.

The gene calls are TRBV27 and TRBJ1-6, with TRBD1 matching over 7 bases. The CDR3 runs to 15 residues. The trim removed 5 bases at V and 9 bases at J, leaving 10 bases unmatched. Germline values: CDR1 MNHEY, CDR2 SMNVEV (reference sequence). This CDR3 is CASSPLQGQRSPLHF. CDR3 DNA sequence: TGTGCCAGCAGTCCCCTCCAGGGACAGCGTTCACCCCTCCACTTT.

This chain uses TRBV9 with TRBJ1-2; tentatively, D is TRBD1 (5 bases). This CDR3 region has 13 residues. Germline V gene data show CDR1 as SGDLS and CDR2 as YYNGEE. Trimming shortened V by 0 bases and J by 6 bases, and 9 bases separated the two germline ends. CDR3 protein: CASSVGFRDGYTF. The CDR3, as DNA: TGTGCCAGCAGCGTAGGTTTCAGGGATGGCTACACCTTC.

The chain uses TRBV5-4 and TRBJ2-3; perhaps TRBD2 as D (5 bases). The CDR3 sequence is 13 residues long. Germline lookup yields CDR1 SGHNT and CDR2 YYREEE (reference sequence). With 5 bases removed from V and 4 bases from J, the gap between germline ends came to 11 bases. CDR3 protein: CASRLTGADTQYF. CDR3 DNA: TGTGCCAGCAGACTGACCGGGGCAGATACGCAGTATTTT.

This clone appeared once. Additional DNA sequences in this sample encode the identical CDR3. The rearrangement uses TRBV30 and TRBJ2-1, with D perhaps TRBD2 (5 bases). The CDR3 is 14 residues long. Germline V gives CDR1 GTSNPN, CDR2 SVGIG (reference sequence). The germline V and J ends were trimmed by 1 base and 0 bases, with 7 bases remaining between them. CDR3 DNA: TGTGCCTGGAGTGCGGGGAGCTCCTACAATGAGCAGTTCTTC. Residues: CAWSAGSSYNEQFF.

The chain has TRBV6-1 and TRBJ1-5, with 9 bases matching TRBD1. The CDR3 covers 15 residues. J gave up 3 bases and V 6 bases, and 6 bases lay outside the gene matches. From germline, CDR1 is MNHNS and CDR2 SASEGT. CDR3 amino acids: CASRLDRGPNQPQHF. The CDR3, as DNA: TGTGCCAGCAGGTTGGACAGGGGCCCCAATCAGCCCCAGCATTTT.

The chain joins TRBV6-5 to TRBJ1-6, with 8 positions matching TRBD1. The CDR3 covers 12 residues. V shed 6 bases, J shed 14 bases, and the junction held 6 bases outside the gene matches. The germline CDR1 and CDR2 sequences are MNHEY and SVGAGI. Here the CDR3 reads CASRQGQASLHF. DNA for the CDR3: TGTGCCAGCAGACAGGGACAGGCCTCCCTCCACTTT.